This TCR beta chain is drawn from a study of radiation and T cells in renal cell carcinoma. Study-level points and caveats: Baseline intratumoral clonotype presence is unknown without pretreatment biopsies. In blood, top tumor clones expanded by 2 weeks, shrinking by 4.

Time point defined: blood 2 weeks post-SBRT. As for treatment: 15 Gy SBRT to primary tumor, nephrectomy 4 weeks later. Blood was sampled at baseline, 2 weeks and 4 weeks after SBRT. With regard to this clone: Its antigen is not identified.

Germline values: CDR1 LNHDA, CDR2 SQIVND (reference sequence). The germline V and J ends were trimmed by 1 base and 9 bases, with 9 bases remaining between them. This CDR3 contains 12 residues. The method was immunoSEQ multiplex PCR; TCRdb's version includes in-frame clones alone and lacks a portion of them. The sample has some 120,000 clones, about 81% seen once. Here the sequenced sample was blood, taken from a patient whose treatment included radiotherapy and nephrectomy. The J gene is TRBJ1-1, the V gene TRBV19; the D gene is possibly TRBD1 (6 bases). The TCR sequence derives from a woman aged 55-70 years with renal cell carcinoma. CDR3 bases: TGTGCCAGTAGTATAGGGGACATCAAAGCTTTCTTT. Protein product: CASSIGDIKAFF. Complete variable domain (other parts from reference TRBV19 and TRBJ1-1): DGGITQSPKYLFRKEGQNVTLSCEQNLNHDAMYWYRQDPGQGLRLIYYSQIVNDFQKGDIAEGYSVSREKKESFPLTVTSAQKNPTAFYLCASSIGDIKAFFGQGTRLTVV.